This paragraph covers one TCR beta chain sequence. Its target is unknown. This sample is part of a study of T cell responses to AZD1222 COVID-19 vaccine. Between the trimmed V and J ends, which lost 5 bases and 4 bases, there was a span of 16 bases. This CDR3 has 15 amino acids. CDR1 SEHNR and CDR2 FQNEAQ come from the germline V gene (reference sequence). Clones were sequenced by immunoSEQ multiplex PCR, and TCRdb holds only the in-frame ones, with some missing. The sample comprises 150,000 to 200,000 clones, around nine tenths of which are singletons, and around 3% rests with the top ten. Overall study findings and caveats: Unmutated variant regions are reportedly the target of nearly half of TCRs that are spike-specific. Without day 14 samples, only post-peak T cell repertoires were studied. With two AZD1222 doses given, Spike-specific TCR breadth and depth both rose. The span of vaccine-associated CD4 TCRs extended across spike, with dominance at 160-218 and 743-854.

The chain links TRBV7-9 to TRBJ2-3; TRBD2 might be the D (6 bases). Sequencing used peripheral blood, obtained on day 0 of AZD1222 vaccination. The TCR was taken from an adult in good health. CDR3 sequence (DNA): TGTGCCAGCAGCCGCGATGGGACTTGGGCAGATACGCAGTATTTT. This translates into CASSRDGTWADTQYF.